The clone carrying this T cell receptor beta chain appeared a few times. The antigen remains unidentified. This entry is derived from a study of CD8+ T cells in alopecia areata. Investigators isolated RNA and reverse transcribed it into cDNA to act as the sequencing template. Assay used: immunoSEQ multiplex PCR; TCRdb lists only in-frame clones, some missing. The sample carries approximately 150,000 clones, 62% recorded once. Study conclusions and caveats: Elevated clonality characterized lesional scalp relative to normal scalp, particularly in alopecia totalis/universalis.

CDR1 and CDR2 from the germline V gene are GTSNPN and SVGIG (reference sequence). The length of the CDR3 is 14 residues. After removal of 5 bases from V and 7 bases from J, the junction contained 14 bases not matched to a gene. What was sequenced was CD8+ T cells sorted from blood. This receptor was obtained from a human donor in good health. This sequence joins TRBV30 and TRBJ2-7; the match to TRBD2 covers 7 bases. CDR3 coding DNA: TGTGCCTGGGATACGGGACTATCCCTTCAGGAGCAGTACTTC. As protein: CAWDTGLSLQEQYF. Supplemented by reference TRBV30 and TRBJ2-7, the full variable domain reads SQTIHQWPATLVQPVGSPLSLECTVEGTSNPNLYWYRQAAGRGLQLLFYSVGIGQISSEVPQNLSASRPQDRQFILSSKKLLLSDSGFYLCAWDTGLSLQEQYFGPGTRLTVT.